Listed below are T cell receptor beta chains from one sample, sequenced in a study of cytomegalovirus exposure and HLA in healthy donors. The repertoire was sequenced with immunoSEQ multiplex PCR; TCRdb's copy has only in-frame clones and lacks some. The sample carries 130,000 to 150,000 clones, 80% recorded once. Sequencing was done on a sample of PBMCs. Receptors were obtained from a man between 40 and 49 years old in good health and CMV-seronegative. Each CDR3 is given without its conserved first and last residue. The size field is filled for only some rows; it gives once, few, many or a size class.

cdr3_aa cdr3_length v_call clone_size j_call
ATSRGGGQGQNIQY 14 TRBV15 . TRBJ2-4
ASSYSLALIMDTQY 14 TRBV6-5 once TRBJ2-3
ASSLLEPGLTQDTQY 15 TRBV7-9 few TRBJ2-3
AQGSGETQY 9 TRBV30 . TRBJ2-5
ASSQGDRVNTEAF 13 TRBV4-3 few TRBJ1-1
ASSVEGDRRFGQY 13 TRBV9 . TRBJ2-7
ASSEGQGKTEAF 12 TRBV19 . TRBJ1-1
SARDRQGGY 9 TRBV20-1 . TRBJ2-5
ANRPGHLNNYGYT 13 TRBV19 . TRBJ1-2
ASSSPQGKLYEQY 13 TRBV28 . TRBJ2-7
ASSLGQDFRNQPQH 14 TRBV5-5 few TRBJ1-5
ASSQDRAGRTYGYT 14 TRBV4-3 . TRBJ1-2
ASSFTGVMNNEQF 13 TRBV7-3 . TRBJ2-1
ASKRVIGDYEQY 12 TRBV5-1 . .
ASSLALLAGNTGELF 15 TRBV7-2 . TRBJ2-2
ASSLFGQFEKLF 12 TRBV27 once TRBJ1-4
ASSLYGLEQY 10 TRBV14 . TRBJ2-7
ASSPGGQANEAF 12 TRBV18 . TRBJ1-1
ASSLGVSRNSNQPQH 15 TRBV5-1 . TRBJ1-5
AISESFGKSNTGELF 15 TRBV10-3 . TRBJ2-2
ASSQDRGGYEQY 12 TRBV5-6 . TRBJ2-7
ASSPDSYGYT 10 TRBV6-1 . TRBJ1-2
ASSPYSQNSGNTIY 14 TRBV18 . TRBJ1-3
ASSQGIGEQY 10 TRBV2 . TRBJ2-7
ASSLKGKGYT 10 TRBV28 . TRBJ1-2
ASSVGRGQGNTIY 13 TRBV9 few TRBJ1-3
ASSLSGGRNQPQH 13 TRBV27 . TRBJ1-5
ASSGLAGTYTDTQY 14 TRBV4-3 . TRBJ2-3
AWSGRFGTGGQPQH 14 TRBV30 . TRBJ1-5
ASSYSTSYGYS 11 TRBV6-5 . TRBJ1-2
ASSASQGPGETQY 13 TRBV18 once TRBJ2-5
ASSNGLGYT 9 TRBV7-9 . TRBJ1-2
ASSFPTANYGYT 12 TRBV28 . TRBJ1-2
ASSLQIGGNTIY 12 TRBV28 few TRBJ1-3
ASSPTGGFNEQY 12 TRBV7-7 . TRBJ2-7
ASSVAQLNEKLF 12 TRBV9 . TRBJ1-4
ASSSSGESSYNEQF 14 TRBV11-3 . TRBJ2-1
ASSLVGFLRDRNTEAF 16 TRBV5-5 . TRBJ1-1
ASSLGGVGETQY 12 TRBV5-4 . TRBJ2-5
ASSGGLAGSETQY 13 TRBV9 few TRBJ2-5
ASRSTGGSEQY 11 TRBV27 . TRBJ2-7
ASSADNSGNTIY 12 TRBV19 . TRBJ1-3
ASSEAGGFNSPLH 13 TRBV2 . TRBJ1-6
ASGHGQVREKLF 12 TRBV12-5 once TRBJ1-4
ASSSRGGPTDTQY 13 TRBV9 . TRBJ2-3
ASSPGQAANYGYT 13 TRBV7-9 . TRBJ1-2
RRDNDNEQF 9 TRBV20-1 . TRBJ2-1
ASSKPGTPTLGYT 13 TRBV27 . TRBJ1-2
ASSVRQGHTDTQY 13 TRBV7-2 . TRBJ2-3
ASSFRTMGQGNTGELF 16 TRBV5-8 . TRBJ2-2
ASRGQGPYGYT 11 TRBV5-1 once TRBJ1-2
ASSARTGDANEKLF 14 TRBV9 . TRBJ1-4
ASSEGARATGELF 13 TRBV6-1 . TRBJ2-2